This T cell receptor beta chain was captured by sequencing in a study of regulatory T cells in long-lasting Graves disease. Study-wide results and limits: Persistent cases of Graves' showed reduced TCR diversity relative to newly diagnosed patients. Researchers reported studying only peripheral blood, not thyroid tissue. Patients with persistent disease showed a bias toward TRBV28, TRBJ1-2 and TRBJ2-5.

Researchers made TCR beta libraries by using iRepertoire HTBI primers and running Arm-PCR on CDR3 regions. TCRdb processed the multiplex PCR reads anew with MiXCR; each CDR3 protein has one entry. There are fewer than 400,000 distinct CDR3 sequences in the sample; approximately 20% occur only once, and about 38% lies in the top ten. V lost 4 bases and J 2 bases, leaving 13 bases between the germline ends. Per the germline V gene, CDR1 is KGHDR and CDR2 is SFDVKD. The CDR3 sequence is 15 residues long. At least ten counts were recorded for this clonotype. What it binds is not known. Time point specified: newly diagnosed GD, antithyroid drugs for less than 3 months. Isolated PBMC RNA provided the starting material for the TCR library.

The chain employs TRBV24-1 and TRBJ2-5; D is tentatively TRBD1 or TRBD2 (5 bases each). The TCR comes from a female donor with Graves disease. The source was peripheral blood mononuclear cells (PBMCs), collected at new diagnosis, from a patient treated with antithyroid drugs. CDR3 loop: CATSESGREQETQYF. The DNA for the CDR3 is TGTGCCACCAGTGAGTCGGGACGCGAGCAAGAGACCCAGTACTTC.